This TCR beta chain stems from a study of control samples from healthy donors and cancer patients (TCRdb year 2020). Note on this clone: Its antigen is still unknown. No much larger clone is present one base from it, and per-base qualities are unavailable.

Library creation used the immunoSEQ multiplex PCR assay. The immuneACCESS repertoire file appears here via TCRdb, limited to in-frame rearrangements. These files lack a portion of the clones; in checked studies, under half of the deficit traces to unresolved V genes, and the cause of the others is not known. The sample records approximately 100,000 clones, about 86% of which are singletons. 14% of the sample is held by the ten biggest clonotypes. V is cut by 1 base and J by 2 bases, and the space between the germline ends is 8 bases. The CDR3 sequence holds 14 residues, the cysteine and phenylalanine included. Kept here is only the CDR3 DNA, which spans 42 bases and is read in frame from base 1. Looking up the germline V gene yields CDR1 MDHEN and CDR2 SYDVKM.

The TCR originated in a young man in good health. The sample was blood. Recombination connected TRBV28 to TRBJ2-5; the D gene cannot be resolved reliably. In nucleotides, the sequence is TGTGCCAGCAGTTTATTGTACGGACAAGAGACCCAGTACTTC. Its coded protein is CASSLLYGQETQYF. Reference TRBV28 and TRBJ2-5 genes cover what lies past the CDR3, so the full variable domain is DVKVTQSSRYLVKRTGEKVFLECVQDMDHENMFWYRQDPGLGLRLIYFSYDVKMKEKGDIPEGYSVSREKKERFSLILESASTNQTSMYLCASSLLYGQETQYFGPGTRLLVL.